This T cell receptor (beta chain) was sequenced during a study of T cell repertoires in cytomegalovirus infection. In the study overall: Public TCR beta signatures were indicative of both CMV infection and a matching HLA type.

TCRdb ran MiXCR on the reads and lists one entry per CDR3 protein. This sample carries hundreds of thousands of distinct CDR3 sequences, about 9.2% of them seen once, and the ten largest clones take approximately 2.4%. Study-level findings and limits: HLA-C-restricted TCR beta clonotypes specific for CMV led the ex vivo response.

The CDR3 runs 15 residues. Germline loops: CDR1 MNHEY, CDR2 SVGEGT. The germline V and J ends were trimmed by 5 bases and 8 bases, with 19 bases remaining between them. This clonotype was seen repeatedly, ten times or more. Its antigen is as yet unknown. The TCR sequence derives from a human donor in good health (CMV status not recorded). Some clones in this sample may be carry-over from other donors' samples. This chain uses TRBV6-2 or TRBV6-3 with TRBJ2-1; possibly TRBD2 for D (5 bases). The sample taken for sequencing was PBMCs. The CDR3 protein is CASSNDRTRGYEQFF. The CDR3 coding sequence is TGTGCCAGCAGTAACGATAGGACCCGGGGATATGAGCAGTTCTTC.